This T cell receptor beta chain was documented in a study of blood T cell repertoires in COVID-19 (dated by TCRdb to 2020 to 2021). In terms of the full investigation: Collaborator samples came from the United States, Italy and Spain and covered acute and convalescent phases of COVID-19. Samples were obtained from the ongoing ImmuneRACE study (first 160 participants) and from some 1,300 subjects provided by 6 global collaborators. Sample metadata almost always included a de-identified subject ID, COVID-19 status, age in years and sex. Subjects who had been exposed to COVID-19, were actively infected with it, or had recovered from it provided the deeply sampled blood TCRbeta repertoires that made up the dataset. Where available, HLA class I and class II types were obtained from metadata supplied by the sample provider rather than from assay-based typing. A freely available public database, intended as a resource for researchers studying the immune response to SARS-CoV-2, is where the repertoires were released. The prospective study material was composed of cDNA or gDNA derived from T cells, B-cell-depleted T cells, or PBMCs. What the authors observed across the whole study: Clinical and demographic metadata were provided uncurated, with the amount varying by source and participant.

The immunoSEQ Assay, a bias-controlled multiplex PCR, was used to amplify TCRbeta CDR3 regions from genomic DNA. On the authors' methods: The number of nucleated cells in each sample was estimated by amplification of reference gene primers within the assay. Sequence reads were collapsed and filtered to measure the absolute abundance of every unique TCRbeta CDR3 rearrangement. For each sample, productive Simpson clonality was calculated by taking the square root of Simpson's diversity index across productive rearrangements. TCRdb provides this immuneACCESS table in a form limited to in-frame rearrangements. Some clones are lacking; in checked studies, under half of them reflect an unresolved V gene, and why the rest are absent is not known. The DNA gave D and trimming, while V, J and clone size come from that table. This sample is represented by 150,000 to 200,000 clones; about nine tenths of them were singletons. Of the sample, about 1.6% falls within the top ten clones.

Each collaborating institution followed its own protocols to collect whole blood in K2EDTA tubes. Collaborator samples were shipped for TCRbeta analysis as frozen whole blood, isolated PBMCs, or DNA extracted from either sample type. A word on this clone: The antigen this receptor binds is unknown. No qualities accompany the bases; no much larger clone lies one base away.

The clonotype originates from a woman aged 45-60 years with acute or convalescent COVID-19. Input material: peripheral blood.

Read as DNA, the sequence is TGTGCCAGCTGGGACAGCCCCTACGAGCAGTACTTC. This is translated as CASWDSPYEQYF. The rearranged chain carries TRBV5-4 and TRBJ2-7; the central 7 bases match TRBD1. Clipping removes 7 bases from V and 2 bases from J, with 3 as the unmatched junction base count. Reading the germline V gene (reference sequence) gives CDR1 SGHNT and CDR2 YYREEE. Taken from cysteine to phenylalanine, the CDR3 has 12 residues. The retained sequence is limited to the CDR3, 36 bases, with the frame set at the first base.